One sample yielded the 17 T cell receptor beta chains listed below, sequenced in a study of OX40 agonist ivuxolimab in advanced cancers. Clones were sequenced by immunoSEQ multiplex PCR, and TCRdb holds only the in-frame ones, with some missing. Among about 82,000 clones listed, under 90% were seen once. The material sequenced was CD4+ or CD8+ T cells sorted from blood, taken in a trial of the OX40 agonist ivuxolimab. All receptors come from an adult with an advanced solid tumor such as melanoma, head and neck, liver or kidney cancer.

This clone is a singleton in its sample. CDR3 sequence (DNA): TGTGCCAGCAGGCTAACAAGCGGGAGCTCCTACGAGCAGTACTTC. The encoded protein is CASRLTSGSSYEQYF. This chain connects TRBV6-5 to TRBJ2-7; 8 bases are a match to TRBD2. In germline, CDR1 is MNHEY, CDR2 SVGAGI. CDR3 length: 15 residues. After removal of 6 bases from V and 0 bases from J, the junction contained 7 bases not matched to a gene.

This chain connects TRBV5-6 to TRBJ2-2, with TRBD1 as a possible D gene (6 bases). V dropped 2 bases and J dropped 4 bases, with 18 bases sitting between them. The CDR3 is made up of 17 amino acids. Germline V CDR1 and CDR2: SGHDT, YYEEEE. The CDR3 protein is CASSFWGPDRSTGELFF. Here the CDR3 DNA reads TGTGCCAGCAGCTTCTGGGGCCCTGACAGGAGCACCGGGGAGCTGTTTTTT.

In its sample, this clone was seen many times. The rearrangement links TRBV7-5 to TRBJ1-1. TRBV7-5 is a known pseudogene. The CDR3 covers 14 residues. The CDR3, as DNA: TGTGTCAGAAGCTTTGTGGAGGGAAGCACTGAAGCTTTCTTT. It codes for CVRSFVEGSTEAFF.

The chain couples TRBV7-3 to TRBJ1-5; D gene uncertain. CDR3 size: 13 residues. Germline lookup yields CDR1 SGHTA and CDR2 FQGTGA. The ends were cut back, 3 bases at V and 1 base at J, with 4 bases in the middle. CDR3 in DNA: TGTGCCAGCAGCTTCGTGAGCAATCAGCCCCAGCATTTT. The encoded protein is CASSFVSNQPQHF.

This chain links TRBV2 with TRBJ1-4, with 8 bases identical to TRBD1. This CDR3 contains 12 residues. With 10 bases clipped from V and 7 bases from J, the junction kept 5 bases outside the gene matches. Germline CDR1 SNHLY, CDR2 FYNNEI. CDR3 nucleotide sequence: TGTGCCACCGGACAGGGAGGTGAAAAACTGTTTTTT. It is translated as CATGQGGEKLFF.

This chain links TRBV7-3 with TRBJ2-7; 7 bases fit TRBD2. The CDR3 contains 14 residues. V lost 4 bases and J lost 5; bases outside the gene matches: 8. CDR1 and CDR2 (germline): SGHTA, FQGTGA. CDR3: CASSSGLGSNEQYF. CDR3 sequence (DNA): TGTGCCAGCAGCTCCGGACTAGGATCAAACGAGCAGTACTTC. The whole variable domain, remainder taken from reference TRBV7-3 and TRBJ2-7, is GAGVSQTPSNKVTEKGKYVELRCDPISGHTALYWYRQSLGQGPEFLIYFQGTGAADDSGLPNDRFFAVRPEGSVSTLKIQRTERGDSAVYLCASSSGLGSNEQYFGPGTRLTVT.

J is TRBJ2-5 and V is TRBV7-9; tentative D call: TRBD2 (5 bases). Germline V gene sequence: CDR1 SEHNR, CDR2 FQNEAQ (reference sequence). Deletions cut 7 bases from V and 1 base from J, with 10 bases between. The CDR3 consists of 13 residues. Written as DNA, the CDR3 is TGTGCCAGCACCTCCCGGGGCCAAGAGACCCAGTACTTC. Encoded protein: CASTSRGQETQYF.

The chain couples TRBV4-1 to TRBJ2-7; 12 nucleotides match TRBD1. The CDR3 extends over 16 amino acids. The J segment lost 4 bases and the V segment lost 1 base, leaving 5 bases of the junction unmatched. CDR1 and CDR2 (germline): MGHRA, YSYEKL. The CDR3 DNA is TGCGCCAGCAGCCAAGGGGGACAGGGGGCGCGGTACGAGCAGTACTTC. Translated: CASSQGGQGARYEQYF.

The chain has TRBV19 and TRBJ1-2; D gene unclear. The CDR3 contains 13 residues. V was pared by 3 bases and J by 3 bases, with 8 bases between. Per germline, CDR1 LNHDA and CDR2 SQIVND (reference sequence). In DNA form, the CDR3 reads TGTGCCAGTAGTATTGGGGTTGACTATGGCTACACCTTC. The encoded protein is CASSIGVDYGYTF.

The CDR3 region is CASSSGDRGRSTDTQYF. The CDR3 DNA is TGTGCCAGCAGTTCCGGGGATAGGGGCCGCAGCACAGATACGCAGTATTTT. The V gene is TRBV28, the J gene TRBJ2-3; D might be TRBD1 or TRBD2, each matching 5 bases. The V gene lost 4 bases and the J gene lost 0 bases, with 17 bases spanning the gap. The CDR3 spans 17 residues. Germline V gene lookup returns CDR1 MDHEN and CDR2 SYDVKM.

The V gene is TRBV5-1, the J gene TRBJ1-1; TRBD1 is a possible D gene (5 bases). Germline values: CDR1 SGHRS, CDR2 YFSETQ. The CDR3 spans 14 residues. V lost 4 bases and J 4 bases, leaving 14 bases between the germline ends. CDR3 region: CASSGRGEGTEAFF. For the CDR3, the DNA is TGCGCCAGCAGCGGAAGGGGAGAGGGCACTGAAGCTTTCTTT.

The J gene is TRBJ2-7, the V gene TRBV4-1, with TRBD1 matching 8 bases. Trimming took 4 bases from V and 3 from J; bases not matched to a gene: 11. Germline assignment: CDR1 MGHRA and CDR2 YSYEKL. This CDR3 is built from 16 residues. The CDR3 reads CASSRRPGQEVYEQYF. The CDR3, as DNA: TGCGCCAGCAGCCGCCGGCCGGGACAGGAAGTCTACGAGCAGTACTTC.

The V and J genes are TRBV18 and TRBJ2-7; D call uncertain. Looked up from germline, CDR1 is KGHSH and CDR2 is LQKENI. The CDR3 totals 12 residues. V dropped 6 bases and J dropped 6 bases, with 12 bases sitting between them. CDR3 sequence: CASSPNNREQYF. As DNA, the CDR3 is TGTGCCAGCTCCCCTAATAATCGCGAGCAGTACTTC.

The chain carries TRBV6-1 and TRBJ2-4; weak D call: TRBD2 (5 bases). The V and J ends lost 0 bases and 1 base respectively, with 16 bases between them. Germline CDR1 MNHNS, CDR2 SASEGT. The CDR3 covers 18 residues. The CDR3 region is CASSEAGRGRGAKNIQYF. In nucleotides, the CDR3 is TGTGCCAGCAGTGAAGCGGGGAGAGGGCGTGGGGCCAAAAACATTCAGTACTTC.

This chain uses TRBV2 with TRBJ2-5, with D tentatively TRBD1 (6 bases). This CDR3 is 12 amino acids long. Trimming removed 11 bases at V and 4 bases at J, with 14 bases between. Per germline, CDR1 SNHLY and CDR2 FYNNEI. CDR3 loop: CAGRGIGETQYF. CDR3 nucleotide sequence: TGTGCCGGAAGGGGGATAGGAGAGACCCAGTACTTC.

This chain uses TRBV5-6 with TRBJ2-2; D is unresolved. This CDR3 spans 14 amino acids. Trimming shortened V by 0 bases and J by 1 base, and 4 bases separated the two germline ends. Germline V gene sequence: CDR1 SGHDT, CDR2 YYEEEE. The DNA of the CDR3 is TGTGCCAGCAGCTTGGGGGTGAACACCGGGGAGCTGTTTTTT. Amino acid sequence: CASSLGVNTGELFF.

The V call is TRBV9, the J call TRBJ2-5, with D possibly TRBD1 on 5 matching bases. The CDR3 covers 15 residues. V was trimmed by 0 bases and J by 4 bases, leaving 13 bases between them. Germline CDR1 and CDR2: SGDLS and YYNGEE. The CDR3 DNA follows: TGTGCCAGCAGCGTAGAAGACAGTGAAGGAGAGACCCAGTACTTC. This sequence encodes CASSVEDSEGETQYF.